Given below is one TCR beta chain in context. The antigen it recognizes is unknown. At one of its ends the junction is not consistent with the germline gene, which may arise from a read error. The reads were generated on an Illumina MiSeq. Reverse transcription of RNA was performed with the SMARTer RACE cDNA Amplification kit, after which the TCR beta CDR3 region was amplified. RNA from sorted cells was extracted with the RNeasy Mini Kit. Illumina paired-end sequencing was applied to the TCR beta amplicons. The source study handled its data this way. MiXCR, VDJtools and the tcR R package were used for TCR repertoire analysis. Diversity was quantified with the inverse Simpson index, and clones were binned as rare, small, medium or expanded by repertoire proportion. TCRdb applied fastp at Q25 and MiXCR to the public reads, then kept only in-frame beta chains. Records with the same CDR3 protein are collapsed into one entry carrying the most frequent genes and DNA. These V and J calls originate from TCRdb's pipeline instead of the authors' own analysis. For this sample there are some 5,000 distinct CDR3 sequences; about 96% appear just once. The ten largest clonotypes hold approximately 39% of the sample.

This specimen belongs to a study of regulatory T cells after allogeneic stem cell transplantation (dated by TCRdb to the late 2010s). For the wider study: Patients were grouped by whether acute graft-versus-host disease developed within 100 days after stem cell transplantation. CD4+CD25+CD127- regulatory T cells were isolated from patient PBMCs by fluorescence-activated cell sorting. Conventional CD4+ T cells defined as CD4+CD25+/-CD127+ were also sorted and TCR-sequenced for comparison in the study. The study compared the regulatory T-cell TCR repertoire after allogeneic stem cell transplantation between patients with and without acute graft-versus-host disease. Results the study describes overall, beyond this receptor: In non-GvHD patients, the top 10 regulatory T-cell clones took up a significantly larger share of the repertoire, which suggests expansion of presumably allo-specific protective clones. The small patient sample size meant the findings required validation in a larger cohort. Whether or not patients had graft-versus-host disease, conventional CD4+ T-cell repertoire diversity showed no significant difference. No regulatory T-cell clones were shared by all patients, and sorted cell numbers did not correlate significantly with the inverse Simpson index. Compared with patients who had graft-versus-host disease, patients without the disease had a regulatory T-cell TCR repertoire that was more focused and less diverse.

CDR1 and CDR2 were assigned from the germline V gene (reference sequence) as LGHDT and YNNKEL. The CDR3, cysteine through phenylalanine, is 12 amino acids long. The DNA shown is the 36-base CDR3, in frame from base 1. Sample time point, as interpreted from the label and publication: 30 days after allogeneic hematopoietic stem cell transplantation. At 30 days after allogeneic hematopoietic stem cell transplantation, peripheral blood mononuclear cells were collected from the patients. The V and J genes are TRBV3-1 and TRBJ2-1; perhaps TRBD2 is the D gene, with 5 bases matching. The TCR was taken from a human patient who had an allogeneic stem cell transplant, so the T cells may come from the graft donor. Specimen: sorted CD4+ T cells from blood (whether regulatory or conventional is not recorded), collected 30 days after allogeneic stem cell transplant. CDR3 loop: CTSGQEYNEQFF. The nucleotide sequence is given as TGTACCAGCGGCCAGGAATACAATGAGCAGTTCTTC.